Shown below are 10 T cell receptor beta chains from a single sample sequenced in a study of shared clonotypes between healthy human individuals. Libraries were prepared by immunoSEQ multiplex PCR; TCRdb keeps only in-frame clonotypes and omits some of them. The sample consists of fewer than 550,000 clones, nearly 80% of them appearing once. The sequencing sample was made of PBMCs. These receptors came from a woman aged 40 to 50 in good health. Some clones in this sample may be carry-over from other donors' samples.

This clone came up once. This sequence joins TRBV5-1 and TRBJ2-5; 11 nucleotides match TRBD1. The J call may be incorrect, as the DNA end agrees better with TRBJ2-7. This CDR3 spans 15 amino acids. The germline CDR1 and CDR2 sequences are SGHRS and YFSETQ. The CDR3 is CASSPRTGGLGEQYF. The CDR3 coding sequence is TGCGCCAGCAGTCCCCGGACAGGGGGCTTGGGCGAGCAGTACTTC.

Points on this clone: This could be a read error, since a much larger clone is one nucleotide away. This chain joins TRBV30 and TRBJ1-5, with a weak D call TRBD1 (6 bases). Germline CDR1 reads GTSNPN; CDR2 reads SVGIG (reference sequence). The CDR3 runs to 16 residues. CDR3 sequence reads: CAWSGGGGQENQPHHF. As DNA, the CDR3 is TGTGCCTGGAGTGGCGGCGGGGGGCAGGAGAACCAGCCCCATCATTTT.

The chain carries TRBV30 and TRBJ1-3; the match to TRBD1 covers 9 bases. This CDR3 contains 16 residues. Germline CDR1 GTSNPN, CDR2 SVGIG (reference sequence). Trimming at V came to 3 bases and at J to 6 bases, leaving 12 bases not matched to a gene. CDR3 DNA: TGTGCCTGGAGCCGCGGAGGGACAGGGACCTTAAACACCATATATTTT. It encodes CAWSRGGTGTLNTIYF.

The genes are TRBV11-3 and TRBJ2-2; D gene uncertain. CDR1 and CDR2 from the germline V gene are SGHNT and YENEEA. The CDR3 totals 13 residues. V was clipped by 2 bases and J by 0 bases, with 1 base between them. CDR3 sequence reads: CASSLTNTGELFF. For the CDR3, the DNA is TGTGCCAGCAGCTTAACGAACACCGGGGAGCTGTTTTTT.

Concerning this clone: The sample contains more than one DNA sequence encoding this CDR3. The J gene is TRBJ2-2, the V gene TRBV18; perhaps TRBD2 as D (5 bases). Germline V gives CDR1 KGHSH, CDR2 LQKENI. This CDR3 region has 14 residues. V was trimmed by 0 bases and J by 7 bases, leaving 9 bases between them. The chain's CDR3 is CASSPPLAGGELFF. The DNA of the CDR3 is TGTGCCAGCTCACCACCGCTAGCTGGCGGGGAGCTGTTTTTT.

V is TRBV4-3 and J is TRBJ2-7; 9 bases are shared with TRBD1. Per germline, CDR1 LGHNA and CDR2 YSLEER. The V and J ends lost 1 base and 3 bases, in that order; junction bases with no gene match: 7. The CDR3 is 16 amino acids. The CDR3 nucleotides read TGCGCCAGCAGCCAAGTATGGGGACAGGGAAACTACGAGCAGTACTTC. This gives the protein CASSQVWGQGNYEQYF.

V is TRBV4-2 and J is TRBJ2-5; 8 nucleotides match TRBD1. The CDR3 covers 15 residues. V was pared by 3 bases and J by 0 bases, with 3 bases of the junction left unmatched. Germline CDR1 and CDR2: LGHNA and YNFKEQ. In DNA form, the CDR3 reads TGTGCCAGCAGCCACAGGGGGCGAGACCAAGAGACCCAGTACTTC. The encoded protein is CASSHRGRDQETQYF.

The J gene is TRBJ1-4, the V gene TRBV15, with D hard to call. Germline lookup yields CDR1 LNHNV and CDR2 YYDKDF (reference sequence). The CDR3 sequence is 11 residues long. Between the trimmed V and J ends, which lost 7 bases and 7 bases, there was a span of 7 bases. CDR3: CATTSGEKLFF. The DNA for the CDR3 is TGTGCCACCACGTCAGGTGAAAAACTGTTTTTT.

The count of this clone is one. V is TRBV5-4 and J is TRBJ1-2; a possible D gene is TRBD1 (6 bases). V lost 3 bases and J lost 4, with 7 bases in between. The CDR3 consists of 12 residues. In germline, CDR1 is SGHNT, CDR2 YYREEE (reference sequence). The CDR3 DNA follows: TGTGCCAGCAGCTCGGACAGCTATGGCTACACCTTC. It yields the protein CASSSDSYGYTF.

The chain combines TRBV19 with TRBJ2-2; no reliable D call. The CDR3 is made up of 13 amino acids. V lost 3 bases, J lost 6 bases, and 8 bases lay in between. Germline V CDR1 and CDR2: LNHDA, SQIVND (reference sequence). This CDR3 is CASSIGYPGELFF. The CDR3 DNA follows: TGTGCCAGTAGTATCGGGTACCCCGGGGAGCTGTTTTTT.